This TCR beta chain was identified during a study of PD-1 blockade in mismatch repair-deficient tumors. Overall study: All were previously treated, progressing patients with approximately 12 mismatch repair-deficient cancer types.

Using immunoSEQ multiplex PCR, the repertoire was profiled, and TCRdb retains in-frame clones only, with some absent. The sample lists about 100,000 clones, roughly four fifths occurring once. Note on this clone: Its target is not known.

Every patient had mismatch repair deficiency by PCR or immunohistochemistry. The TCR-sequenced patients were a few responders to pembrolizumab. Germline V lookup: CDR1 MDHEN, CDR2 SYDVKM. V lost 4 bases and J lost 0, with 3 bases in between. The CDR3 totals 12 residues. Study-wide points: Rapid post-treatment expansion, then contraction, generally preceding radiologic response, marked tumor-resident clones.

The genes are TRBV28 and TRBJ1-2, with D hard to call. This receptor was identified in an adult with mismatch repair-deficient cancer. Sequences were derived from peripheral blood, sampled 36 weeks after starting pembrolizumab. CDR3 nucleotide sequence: TGTGCCAGCAGTTATTCTAACTATGGCTACACCTTC. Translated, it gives CASSYSNYGYTF.